These 26 T cell receptor beta chains were all obtained from the same sample, sequenced in a study of T cell responses to AZD1222 COVID-19 vaccine. Assay used: immunoSEQ multiplex PCR; TCRdb lists only in-frame clones, some missing. The data show hundreds of thousands of clones, with about 94% seen just once and 0.55% held by the top ten. The source was peripheral blood, collected 28 days after the second AZD1222 dose. The origin of the receptors is an adult who received the AZD1222 COVID-19 vaccine.

The CDR3 loop reads CASSSQAGGGETQYF. The CDR3 bases are TGTGCCAGCAGCTCCCAGGCGGGAGGCGGGGAGACCCAGTACTTC. V gene TRBV7-9 combines with J gene TRBJ2-5; TRBD2 matches at 8 bases. Germline assignment: CDR1 SEHNR and CDR2 FQNEAQ (reference sequence). The V gene end was trimmed by 4 bases and the J gene end by 5 bases; junction bases not matched to a gene: 9. The CDR3 sequence is 15 residues long.

This rearrangement joins TRBV28 to TRBJ2-7; perhaps D is TRBD1 or TRBD2 (5 bases each). The CDR3 extends over 15 amino acids. Germline values: CDR1 MDHEN, CDR2 SYDVKM. Trimming removed 4 bases from V and 3 bases from J, with 16 bases in between. CDR3: CASSSTGTEFYEQYF. The CDR3 nucleotides read TGTGCCAGCAGTTCAACCGGGACCGAGTTCTACGAGCAGTACTTC.

This clone was seen once. The chain carries TRBV7-2 and TRBJ1-5; 7 bases map to TRBD1. V was pared by 5 bases and J by 4 bases, with 2 bases of the junction left unmatched. Germline CDR1 SGHTA, CDR2 FQGNSA. The CDR3 extends over 13 amino acids. The DNA of the CDR3 is TGTGCCAGCAGCGCGGGACAGAATCAGCCCCAGCATTTT. This sequence encodes CASSAGQNQPQHF.

In DNA form, the CDR3 reads TGCCAGGGCTTGGGCAATGAGCAGTTCTTC. Its protein is CQGLGNEQFF. The gene calls are TRBV20-1 and TRBJ2-1, with a possible D match to TRBD1 (5 bases). CDR1 is DFQATT, CDR2 SNEGSKA, per germline (reference sequence). The length of the CDR3 is 10 residues.

The V and J genes are TRBV20-1 and TRBJ1-2; weak D call: TRBD1 (5 bases). This CDR3 region has 11 residues. The germline CDR1 and CDR2 sequences are DFQATT and SNEGSKA (reference sequence). The V gene lost 3 bases and the J gene lost 8 bases, with 10 bases spanning the gap. The CDR3 DNA sequence: TGCAGTGCTAGCCTCAGGGAGGGCTACACCTTC. Translation gives CSASLREGYTF.

The rearrangement joins TRBV3-1 (or the pseudogene TRBV3-2) to TRBJ2-3; 7 nucleotides align to TRBD2. CDR1 and CDR2 from the germline V gene are LGHDT and YNNKEL (reference sequence). This CDR3 contains 13 residues. V gave up 8 bases and J gave up 4 bases; unmatched junction bases: 6. CDR3 sequence reads: CASSLGGSDTQYF. DNA for the CDR3: TGTGCCAGCTCCCTGGGAGGGTCAGATACGCAGTATTTT.

In nucleotides, the CDR3 is TGTGCCAGCAGTTACCGCAGCGGGGGGACAGATACGCAGTATTTT. The encoded protein is CASSYRSGGTDTQYF. The genes are TRBV6-5 and TRBJ2-3, with 9 bases lining up with TRBD2. Looked up from germline, CDR1 is MNHEY and CDR2 is SVGAGI. The junction had 3 bases not matched to a gene; V was cut back by 2 bases and J by 3 bases. The length of the CDR3 is 15 residues.

The rearrangement links TRBV24-1 to TRBJ1-5, with D possibly being TRBD1 (5 bases). There are 14 residues in the CDR3. The V and J ends lost 0 bases and 11 bases respectively, with 13 bases between them. Per the germline V gene, CDR1 is KGHDR and CDR2 is SFDVKD. This chain's CDR3 is CATSDLQGPPAQHF. CDR3 in DNA: TGTGCCACCAGTGATTTGCAGGGCCCGCCGGCCCAGCATTTT.

The J gene is TRBJ2-3, the V gene TRBV27; D not resolved. The germline V and J ends were trimmed by 6 bases and 2 bases, with 6 bases remaining between them. CDR3 size: 12 residues. In germline, CDR1 is MNHEY, CDR2 SMNVEV (reference sequence). The CDR3, as DNA: TGTGCCAGCAGCTCTAACACAGATACGCAGTATTTT. It specifies CASSSNTDTQYF.

V and J are TRBV2 and TRBJ1-5; 10 positions match TRBD1. In germline, CDR1 is SNHLY, CDR2 FYNNEI. The CDR3 length is 17 residues. The ends lost 3 bases at V and 2 bases at J; junction bases unmatched: 7. The DNA of the CDR3 is TGTGCCAGCAGTGAGAGGACAGGGGGGATTGGCAATCAGCCCCAGCATTTT. Translating gives CASSERTGGIGNQPQHF.

CDR3 nucleotide sequence: TGTGCCAGCAGTCGATCCGGACAGAATGAAGCTTTCTTT. Translating it yields CASSRSGQNEAFF. This chain connects TRBV6-6 to TRBJ1-1, with D maybe TRBD1 (6 bases). There are 13 residues in the CDR3. With 5 bases removed from V and 7 bases from J, the gap between germline ends came to 14 bases. Germline V gene data show CDR1 as MNHNY and CDR2 as SVGAGI (reference sequence).

V gene TRBV5-5 combines with J gene TRBJ1-5; 9 bases align to TRBD1. The CDR3 loop spans 14 amino acids. Germline V gene lookup returns CDR1 SGHKS and CDR2 YYEKEE (reference sequence). Trimming at V came to 4 bases and at J to 8 bases, leaving 7 bases not matched to a gene. CDR3: CASSRTGGAEPQHF. The CDR3 DNA sequence: TGTGCCAGCAGCAGAACAGGGGGCGCCGAGCCCCAGCATTTT.

V is TRBV19 and J is TRBJ1-2; D not certain. Germline CDR1 reads LNHDA; CDR2 reads SQIVND (reference sequence). This CDR3 spans 12 amino acids. The V gene lost 6 bases and the J gene lost 5 bases, with 10 bases spanning the gap. Here the CDR3 DNA reads TGTGCCAGTAGAGAAACGCTTTATGGCTACACCTTC. The encoded protein is CASRETLYGYTF.

The chain employs TRBV7-9 and TRBJ1-6; 10 positions agree with TRBD1. The CDR3 is 14 residues long. The germline gives CDR1 SEHNR, CDR2 FQNEAQ (reference sequence). Unmatched junction bases numbered 3, after V lost 6 bases and J lost 7 bases. CDR3 protein: CASSLDRGNSPLHF. CDR3 in DNA: TGTGCCAGCAGTTTGGACAGGGGGAATTCACCCCTCCACTTT.

A single count supports this clone. The J gene is TRBJ1-2, the V gene TRBV7-9; tentative D call: TRBD1 (5 bases). Germline CDR1 reads SEHNR; CDR2 reads FQNEAQ (reference sequence). V was cut by 5 bases and J by 5 bases, with 18 bases left in between. The CDR3 spans 15 residues. CDR3 bases: TGTGCCAGCAGCGCAGCTAGGACATCCACATATGGCTACACCTTC. This sequence encodes CASSAARTSTYGYTF.

The chain carries TRBV4-1 and TRBJ1-2; the D gene is possibly TRBD1 (5 bases). With 0 bases removed from V and 2 bases from J, the gap between germline ends came to 10 bases. Germline loops: CDR1 MGHRA, CDR2 YSYEKL. This CDR3 has 15 amino acids. In nucleotides, the CDR3 is TGCGCCAGCAGCCAAGATCTGGCAGGGAACTATGGCTACACCTTC. This codes for CASSQDLAGNYGYTF.

This chain joins TRBV29-1 and TRBJ1-2; 7 bases line up with TRBD1. V was clipped by 4 bases and J by 2 bases; unmatched bases: 4. Germline values: CDR1 SQVTM, CDR2 ANQGSEA. This CDR3 region has 13 residues. The CDR3 coding sequence is TGCAGCGTTGGGCAGGGGGAGAACTATGGCTACACCTTC. Encoded protein: CSVGQGENYGYTF. Using reference TRBV29-1 and TRBJ1-2 for the parts outside the CDR3, the full variable domain is SAVISQKPSRDICQRGTSLTIQCQVDSQVTMMFWYRQQPGQSLTLIATANQGSEATYESGFVIDKFPISRPNLTFSTLTVSNMSPEDSSIYLCSVGQGENYGYTFGSGTRLTVV.

In this sample, this clone turned up once. The CDR3 region has the DNA TGTGCCAGCAGCACGGGACAGGGGGCAGAGGTAGCGGTGATAACCGGGGAGCTGTTTTTT. Translation: CASSTGQGAEVAVITGELFF. The chain couples TRBV21-1 to TRBJ2-2; the table's D call TRBD1 went unverified against the DNA. TRBV21-1 is described as a pseudogene. The CDR3 has 20 residues.

The chain recombines TRBV9 with TRBJ1-6, with no clear D. The CDR3 covers 14 residues. Trimming shortened V by 3 bases and J by 10 bases, and 14 bases separated the two germline ends. In germline, CDR1 is SGDLS, CDR2 YYNGEE. The CDR3 loop is CASSEVTSGSPLHF. DNA for the CDR3: TGTGCCAGCAGCGAAGTTACCTCCGGATCACCCCTCCACTTT.

V usage is TRBV5-1 and J usage is TRBJ2-1, with D perhaps matching TRBD2 (6 bases). CDR3 size: 13 residues. Trimming shortened V by 4 bases and J by 4 bases, and 9 bases separated the two germline ends. CDR1 and CDR2 from the germline V gene are SGHRS and YFSETQ. CDR3 coding DNA: TGCGCCAGCAGCATGGGACTGTACAATGAGCAGTTCTTC. Translated, it gives CASSMGLYNEQFF.

V gene TRBV3-1 (or the pseudogene TRBV3-2) combines with J gene TRBJ2-7; D uncertain. The CDR3 consists of 14 residues. Trimming took off 1 base at V and 9 bases at J, with 16 bases between the two ends. CDR1 LGHDT and CDR2 YNNKEL come from the germline V gene (reference sequence). CDR3 protein: CASSQVRTTRRQYF. The CDR3 nucleotides are TGTGCCAGCAGCCAAGTTCGTACCACCCGCAGGCAGTACTTC.

This chain uses TRBV5-1 with TRBJ2-7, with D possibly being TRBD2 (6 bases). Germline values: CDR1 SGHRS, CDR2 YFSETQ. V was pared by 2 bases and J by 0 bases, with 9 bases between. The length of the CDR3 is 14 residues. DNA of the CDR3: TGCGCCAGCAGCTTCACGGGGGACTCCTACGAGCAGTACTTC. Amino acid sequence: CASSFTGDSYEQYF.

The chain carries TRBV15 and TRBJ2-2; D not certain. Trimming took off 0 bases at V and 5 bases at J, with 4 bases between the two ends. Germline loops: CDR1 LNHNV, CDR2 YYDKDF (reference sequence). The CDR3 totals 13 residues. The CDR3 sequence: CATSREGTGELFF. CDR3 bases: TGTGCCACCAGCAGAGAGGGGACCGGGGAGCTGTTTTTT.

The chain recombines TRBV5-8 with TRBJ1-5; D gene uncertain. Trimming took 5 bases from V and 3 from J, leaving 12 bases between them. The CDR3 totals 14 residues. From germline, CDR1 is SGHTS and CDR2 YDEGEE. CDR3 DNA sequence: TGTGCCAGCAGATATCCGGGGTCCAATCAGCCCCAGCATTTT. Translated: CASRYPGSNQPQHF.

CDR3 DNA sequence: TGTGCCAGCAGTACCTTGGGGAGTGGAGATACGCAGTATTTT. It is translated as CASSTLGSGDTQYF. The chain couples TRBV28 to TRBJ2-3; weak D call: TRBD2 (5 bases). V was shortened by 5 bases and J by 5 bases, with 14 bases between the two germline ends. The CDR3 totals 14 residues. Germline V gene sequence: CDR1 MDHEN, CDR2 SYDVKM.

The chain joins TRBV6-2 or TRBV6-3 to TRBJ2-1; TRBD2 aligns across 7 bases. This CDR3 comprises 17 residues. J was trimmed by 0 bases and V by 0 bases; bases with no gene match: 5. Germline CDR1 and CDR2: MNHEY and SVGEGT. CDR3 in amino acids: CASSYSNGGSSYNEQFF. The CDR3 nucleotides read TGTGCCAGCAGTTACTCGAACGGCGGGAGCTCCTACAATGAGCAGTTCTTC.